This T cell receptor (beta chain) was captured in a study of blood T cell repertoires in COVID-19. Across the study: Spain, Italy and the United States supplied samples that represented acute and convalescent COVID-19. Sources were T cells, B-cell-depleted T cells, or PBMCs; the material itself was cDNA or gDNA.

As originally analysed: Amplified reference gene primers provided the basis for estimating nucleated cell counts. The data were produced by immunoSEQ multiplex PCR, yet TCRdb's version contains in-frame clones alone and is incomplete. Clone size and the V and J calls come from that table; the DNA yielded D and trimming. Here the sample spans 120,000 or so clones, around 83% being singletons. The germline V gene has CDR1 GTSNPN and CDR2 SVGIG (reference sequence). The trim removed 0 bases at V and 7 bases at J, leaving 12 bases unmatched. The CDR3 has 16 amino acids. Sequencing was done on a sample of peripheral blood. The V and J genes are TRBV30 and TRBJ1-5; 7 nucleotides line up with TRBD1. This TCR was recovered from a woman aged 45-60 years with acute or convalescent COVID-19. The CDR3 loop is CAWSVEGAGWGQPQHF. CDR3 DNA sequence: TGTGCCTGGAGTGTAGAGGGGGCAGGGTGGGGGCAGCCCCAGCATTTT.